This T cell receptor (beta chain) is from a study of T cell changes during pregnancy in multiple sclerosis. The CDR3 is 15 residues long. CDR1 and CDR2 from the germline V gene are ENHRY and SYGVKD. V lost 9 bases, J lost 1 base, and 9 bases stayed unmatched. TCRdb's table, derived via immunoSEQ multiplex PCR, lists solely in-frame clones and lacks some. Among 30,000 to 45,000 clones listed, 93% were seen once. The chain employs TRBV10-3 and TRBJ1-5, with TRBD1 identical over 7 bases. This clonotype originated in a female donor with multiple sclerosis, enrolled in a pregnancy study. The source was CD4+ T cells from peripheral blood mononuclear cells, collected in the first trimester of pregnancy. The DNA of the CDR3 is TGTGCCATTCAACAGGGGTTAGGGAGCAATCAGCCCCAGCATTTT. This encodes CAIQQGLGSNQPQHF.